Included here is one T cell receptor beta chain sequence, with context. Its antigen is unidentified. Produced via immunoSEQ multiplex PCR; TCRdb's table is partial and in-frame only. Among about 23,000 clones listed, 65% to 80% were seen once. This sample stems from a study of vaccination effects on CD4 cells after COVID-19. Overall study context: Two-dose vaccination with either BNT162b2 or mRNA-1273 was given to the participants.

Sequencing was preceded by expansion of antigen-specific CD4+ T cells with viral peptide pools in the ViraFEST assay. The culture ran for approximately 10 days, and then CD4+ T cells were isolated. Nobody among the vaccine recipients had prior SARS-CoV-2 infection (nucleocapsid antibodies were negative). On days 3 and 7, fresh IL-2 medium replaced half the medium. Study results and caveats: The study found that only 1 of 255 vaccine-induced clones from healthy vaccinees cross-reacted with common cold coronaviruses. Only a few convalescent patients and no early post-infection timepoints featured in the study.

The CDR3 sequence is 12 residues long. Germline CDR1 reads SGDLS; CDR2 reads YYNGEE. V lost 5 bases, J lost 1 base, and 6 bases lay in between. This material consisted of CD4+ T cells from PBMCs cultured with HCoV-NL63 spike peptides, taken before COVID-19 vaccination. The TCR comes from a human donor who received a COVID-19 vaccine. The V call is TRBV9, the J call TRBJ1-1; D gene uncertain. DNA for the CDR3: TGTGCCAGCAGGCACAAGAACACTGAAGCTTTCTTT. Its translation is CASRHKNTEAFF.